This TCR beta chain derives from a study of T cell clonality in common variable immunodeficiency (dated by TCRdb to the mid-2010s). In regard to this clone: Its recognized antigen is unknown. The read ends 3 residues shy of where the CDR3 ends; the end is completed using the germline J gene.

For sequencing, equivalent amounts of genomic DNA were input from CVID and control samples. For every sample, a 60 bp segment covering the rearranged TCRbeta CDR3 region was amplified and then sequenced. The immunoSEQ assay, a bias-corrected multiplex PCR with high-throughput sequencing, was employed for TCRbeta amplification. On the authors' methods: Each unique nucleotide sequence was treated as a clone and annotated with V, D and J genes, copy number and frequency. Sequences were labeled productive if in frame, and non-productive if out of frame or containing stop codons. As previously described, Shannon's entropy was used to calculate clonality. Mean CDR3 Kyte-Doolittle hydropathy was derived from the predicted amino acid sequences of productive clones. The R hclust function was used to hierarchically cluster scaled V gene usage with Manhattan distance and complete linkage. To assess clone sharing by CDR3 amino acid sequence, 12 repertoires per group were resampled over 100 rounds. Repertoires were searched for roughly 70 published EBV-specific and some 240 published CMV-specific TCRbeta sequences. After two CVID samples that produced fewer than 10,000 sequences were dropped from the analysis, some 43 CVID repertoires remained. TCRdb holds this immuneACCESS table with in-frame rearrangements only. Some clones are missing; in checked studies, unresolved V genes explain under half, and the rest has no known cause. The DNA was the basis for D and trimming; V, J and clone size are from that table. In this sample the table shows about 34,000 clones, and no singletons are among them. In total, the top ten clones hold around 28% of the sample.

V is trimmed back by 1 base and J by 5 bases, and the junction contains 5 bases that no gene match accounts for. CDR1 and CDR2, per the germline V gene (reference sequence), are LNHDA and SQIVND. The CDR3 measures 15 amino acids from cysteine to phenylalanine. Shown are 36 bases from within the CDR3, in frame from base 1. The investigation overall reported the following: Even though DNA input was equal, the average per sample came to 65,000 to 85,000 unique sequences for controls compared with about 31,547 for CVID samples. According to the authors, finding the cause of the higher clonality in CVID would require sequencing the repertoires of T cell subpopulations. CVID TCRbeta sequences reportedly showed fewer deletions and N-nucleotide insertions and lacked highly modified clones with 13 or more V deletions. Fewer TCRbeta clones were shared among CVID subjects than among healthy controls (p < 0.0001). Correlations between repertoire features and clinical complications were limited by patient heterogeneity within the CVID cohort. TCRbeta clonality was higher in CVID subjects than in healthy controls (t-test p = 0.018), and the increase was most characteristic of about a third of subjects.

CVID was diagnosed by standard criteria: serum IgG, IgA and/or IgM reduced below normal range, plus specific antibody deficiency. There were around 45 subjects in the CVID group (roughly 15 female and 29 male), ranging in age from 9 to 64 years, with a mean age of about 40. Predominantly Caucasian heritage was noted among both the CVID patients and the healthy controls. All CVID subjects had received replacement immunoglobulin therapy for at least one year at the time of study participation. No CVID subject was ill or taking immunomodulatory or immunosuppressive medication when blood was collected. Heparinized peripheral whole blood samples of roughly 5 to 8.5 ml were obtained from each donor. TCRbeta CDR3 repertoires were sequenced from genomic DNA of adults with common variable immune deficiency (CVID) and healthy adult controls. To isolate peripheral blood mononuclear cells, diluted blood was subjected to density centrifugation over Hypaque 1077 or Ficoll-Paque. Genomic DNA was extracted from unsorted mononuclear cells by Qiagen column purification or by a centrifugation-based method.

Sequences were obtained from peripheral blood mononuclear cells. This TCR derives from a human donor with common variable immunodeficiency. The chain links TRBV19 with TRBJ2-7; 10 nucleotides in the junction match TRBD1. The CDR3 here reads CASSIGQGARDEQYF. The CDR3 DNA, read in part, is TGTGCCAGTAGTATAGGACAGGGGGCTCGGGACGAG.